The sequence of this TCR beta chain was determined in a study of T cells after somatic rescue of genetic block. Measured with immunoSEQ multiplex PCR; TCRdb has only the in-frame clones, and not every one. The sample contains more than 12,000 clones, about two thirds of which appear only once. There are 19 residues in the CDR3. Germline trimming cut 5 bases from V and 2 bases from J; bases unmatched to any gene: 18. The V gene's germline CDR1 is SGHRS and CDR2 YFSETQ. The TCR originated in a boy younger than 18. This chain links TRBV5-1 with TRBJ2-5; 10 nucleotides match TRBD1. Sequenced sample: peripheral blood mononuclear cells (PBMCs). CDR3: CASSSGTGDPRLAQETQYF. The CDR3 DNA reads TGCGCCAGCAGTTCCGGGACAGGGGATCCGAGACTAGCTCAAGAGACCCAGTACTTC.